Reported below is one T cell receptor beta chain. Its antigen is still unknown. This sample was taken from a study of T cell clones after liver transplantation. The wider study: Graft-donor-reactive sequences were compared with third-party-reactive TCRbeta sequences from pre-transplant mixed lymphocyte reactions. Tolerance: complete withdrawal held at least one year, liver enzymes staying within twice normal.

Losses at the gene ends were 1 base for V and 6 bases for J; bases not matched to a gene: 3. Germline CDR1 and CDR2: SGHVS and FQNEAQ. The CDR3 runs to 14 residues. Sequencing used immunoSEQ multiplex PCR; TCRdb keeps in-frame clones, though not all of them. The table records approximately 71,000 clones, 90% to 95% of them present only once. General study points: These preliminary findings come from unstandardized post-transplant sampling times. Low donor cell numbers restricted donor-reactive repertoire measurement in two subjects.

The chain joins TRBV7-8 to TRBJ2-7; 10 nucleotides align to TRBD2. The input for sequencing was CD4+ T cells from blood, taken less than 27 months after liver transplant. The sequence was collected from a human patient who received a liver transplant. Some T cells here may be from the graft donor. This CDR3 is CASSLGWTSGEQYF. The CDR3 DNA sequence: TGTGCCAGCAGCTTAGGTTGGACTAGCGGCGAGCAGTACTTC.